This T cell receptor (beta chain) stems from a study of CD8+CD57+ T cells in acquired aplastic anemia. In the study overall: Mean read depth for CD4+ cells from healthy donors was approximately 10 million. Findings and caveats of the study: Fewer than 30 CD8+ CDR3 sequences were shared between patients and controls.

The CDR3 consists of 15 residues. J lost 1 base, V lost 4 bases, and 4 bases had no gene match. Germline loops: CDR1 KGHDR, CDR2 SFDVKD. The study profiled TCR beta VDJ and CDR3 using genomic DNA as template. TCRdb called the reads again in MiXCR, with one record for every CDR3 protein. This sample yields roughly 130,000 distinct CDR3 sequences, of which around 46% are seen a single time; 2.5% to 3% belongs to the top ten. A note on this clonotype: Its antigen is unidentified.

The chain combines TRBV24-1 with TRBJ2-3, with 7 bases that match TRBD1. The TCR sequence derives from a human donor in good health, serving as a control. The sequenced material came from sorted CD4+, CD8+, or CD8+CD57+ T cells (not recorded which) from PBMCs. Here the CDR3 reads CATSDFGTGTDTQYF. The CDR3 nucleotides read TGTGCCACCAGTGACTTCGGGACAGGCACAGATACGCAGTATTTT.